This record covers a single TCR beta chain. These data belong to a study of blood T cell repertoires in COVID-19. Turning to the study itself: COVID-19 samples from acute and convalescent phases originated in the United States, Italy and Spain.

The CDR3 sequence is 17 residues long. With V trimmed by 6 bases and J by 4 bases, 14 bases remained unmatched. Germline CDR1 is MDHEN and CDR2 is SYDVKM. In the study's own analysis: Reference gene primer amplification gave estimated nucleated cell counts. Sequencing was performed with immunoSEQ multiplex PCR; in TCRdb, only in-frame clones are kept and a portion is missing. The V and J calls and clone size are taken from that table; D and trimming were inferred from the DNA. The data show around 330,000 clones, roughly 88% seen once. A Seattle source enrolled patients during active infection and followed them longitudinally.

The sample consisted of peripheral blood. This rearrangement joins TRBV28 to TRBJ2-2; 7 bases match TRBD2. The receptor was isolated from a woman younger than 45 with COVID-19, enrolled during active disease. This chain's CDR3 is CASSSSAAGVTTGELFF. CDR3 coding DNA: TGTGCCAGCAGCTCCAGTGCGGCGGGGGTAACCACCGGGGAGCTGTTTTTT.